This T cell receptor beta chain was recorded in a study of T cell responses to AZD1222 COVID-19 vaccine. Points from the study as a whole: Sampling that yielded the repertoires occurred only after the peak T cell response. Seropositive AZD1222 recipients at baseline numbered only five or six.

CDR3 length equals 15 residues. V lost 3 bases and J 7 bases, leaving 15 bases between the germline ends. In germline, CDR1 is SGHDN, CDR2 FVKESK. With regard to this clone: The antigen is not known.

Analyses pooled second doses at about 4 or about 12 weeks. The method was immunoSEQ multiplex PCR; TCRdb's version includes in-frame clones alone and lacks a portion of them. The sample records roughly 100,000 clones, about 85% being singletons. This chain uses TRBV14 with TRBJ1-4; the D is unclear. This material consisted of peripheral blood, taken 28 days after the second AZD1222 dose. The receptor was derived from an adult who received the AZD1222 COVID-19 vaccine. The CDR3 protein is CASSHGEAMGEKLFF. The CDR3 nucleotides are TGTGCCAGCAGCCATGGCGAGGCGATGGGTGAAAAACTGTTTTTT.